This T cell receptor beta chain comes out of a study of cytomegalovirus exposure and HLA in healthy donors. Findings and caveats of the study: TCR beta sequences reportedly predicted most subjects' HLA-A and HLA-B alleles accurately.

The PCR contained 60 Vbeta and 13 Jbeta primers. The table came from immunoSEQ multiplex PCR; TCRdb's copy has only in-frame clones and leaves some out. The sample includes about 190,000 clones, 70% to 90% of them seen just once. The CDR3 has 17 residues. The germline V gene encodes CDR1 SGHRS and CDR2 YFSETQ. V trimming: 4 bases; J trimming: 3 bases; junction bases outside the gene matches: 11. Worth noting for this clone: Its specificity is unknown.

Sequencing was carried out using PBMCs. This sequence joins TRBV5-1 and TRBJ1-2; 11 nucleotides match TRBD1. The TCR sequence derives from a woman aged 18-35 years in good health and CMV-seropositive. CDR3 protein: CASSQDGQGAYYYGYTF. In DNA, the CDR3 is TGCGCCAGCAGCCAGGACGGACAGGGGGCTTACTACTATGGCTACACCTTC.